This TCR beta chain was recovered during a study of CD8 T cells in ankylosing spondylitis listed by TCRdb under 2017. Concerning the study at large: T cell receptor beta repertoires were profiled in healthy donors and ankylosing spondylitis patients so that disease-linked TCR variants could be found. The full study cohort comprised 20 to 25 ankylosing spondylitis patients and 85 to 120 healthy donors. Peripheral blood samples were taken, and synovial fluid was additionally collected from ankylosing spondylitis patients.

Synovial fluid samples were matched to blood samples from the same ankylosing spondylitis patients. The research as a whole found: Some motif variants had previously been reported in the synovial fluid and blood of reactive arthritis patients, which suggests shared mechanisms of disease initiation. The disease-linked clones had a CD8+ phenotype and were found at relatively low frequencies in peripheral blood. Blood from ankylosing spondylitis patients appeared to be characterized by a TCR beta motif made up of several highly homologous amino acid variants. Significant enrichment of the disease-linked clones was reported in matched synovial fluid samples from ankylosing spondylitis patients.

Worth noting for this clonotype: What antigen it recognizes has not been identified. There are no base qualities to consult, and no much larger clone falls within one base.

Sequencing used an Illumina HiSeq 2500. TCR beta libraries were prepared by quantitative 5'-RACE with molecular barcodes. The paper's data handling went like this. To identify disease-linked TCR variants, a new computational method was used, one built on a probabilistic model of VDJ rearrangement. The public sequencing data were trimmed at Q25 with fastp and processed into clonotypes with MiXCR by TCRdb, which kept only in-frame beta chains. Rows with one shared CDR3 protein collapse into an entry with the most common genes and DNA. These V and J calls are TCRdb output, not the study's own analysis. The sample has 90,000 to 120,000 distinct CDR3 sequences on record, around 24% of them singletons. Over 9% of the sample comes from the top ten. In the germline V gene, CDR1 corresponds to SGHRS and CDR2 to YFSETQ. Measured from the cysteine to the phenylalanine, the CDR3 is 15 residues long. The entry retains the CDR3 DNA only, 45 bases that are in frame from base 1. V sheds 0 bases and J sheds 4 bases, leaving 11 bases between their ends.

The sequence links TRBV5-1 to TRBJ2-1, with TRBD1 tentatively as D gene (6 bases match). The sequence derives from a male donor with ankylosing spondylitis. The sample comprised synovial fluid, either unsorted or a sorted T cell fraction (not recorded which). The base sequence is TGCGCCAGCAGCTTGGAAGGACAGCCATACAATGAGCAGTTCTTC. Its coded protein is CASSLEGQPYNEQFF.